Reported below is one TCR beta chain. Its antigen specificity is not known. No qualities accompany the bases; no much larger clone lies one base away. The data derive from a study of CD8+CD57+ T cells in acquired aplastic anemia (dated by TCRdb to 2017 to 2018). Study-wide context: On average, sorted CD4+ and CD8+ cells yielded around 3.5 ug of extracted DNA, with a range of about 0.19 to 30 ug. An average of approximately 10 million reads for CD4+ cells and 11 million or so reads for CD8+ cells was obtained from healthy donor samples. The study at large found these results: CD8+ Simpson's diversity did not differ significantly between patients and healthy controls (P=0.060). Around 31 CD8+ CDR3 sequences were shared between patients and controls but appeared highly expressed in patients and within their immunodominant clones.

Genomic DNA was used as template for profiling of TCR beta VDJ combinations and CDR3 sequences. TCR repertoire sequencing was run on an Illumina HiSeq 2000. As for the authors' bioinformatics: TRBV/TRBJ rearrangement plots, CDR3 size and DJ length profiles, and Simpson's diversity index were used to assess repertoires. The immunodominant clone was defined as the most abundant DNA sequence in deep sequencing data. CDR3 amino acid sequences were checked for sharing between subjects and were compared against published repertoires and the VDJdb database. TCRdb took the public reads, trimmed them with fastp at Q25, ran MiXCR for clone calling and kept in-frame beta chains. Rows merge per CDR3 protein into single entries with the most common DNA and genes. TCRdb assigned the V and J calls; the authors' analysis was not used. The sample table lists about 220,000 distinct CDR3 sequences, about 37% of them with a count of one. Roughly 1.1% of the sample comes from the top ten.

The study deep-sequenced TCR repertoires of sorted CD4+ and CD8+ blood T cells from severe aplastic anemia patients and healthy subjects. Ficoll-Paque density gradient centrifugation was used to isolate peripheral blood mononuclear cells. CD4+ and CD8+ T cells were sorted by FACS or magnetic beads before DNA extraction. Material: sorted CD4+, CD8+, or CD8+CD57+ T cells (not recorded which) from PBMCs. The sequence was obtained from a human donor in good health, serving as a control.

The sequence in DNA is TGTGCCATCAGGGGGAGACCGGGACAGGGTAACACTGAAGCTTTCTTT. Its protein product is CAIRGRPGQGNTEAFF. The receptor chain draws on TRBV10-3 and TRBJ1-1, and TRBD1 aligns with 9 junction nucleotides. V lost 6 bases and J lost 2 bases, and the count of bases not matched to a germline gene is 10. The CDR1 and CDR2 encoded by the germline V gene are ENHRY and SYGVKD. From the cysteine through the phenylalanine, the CDR3 covers 16 amino acids. The sequence is cut down to CDR3 DNA, 48 bases in frame from base 1.